One and the same sample provided the 26 T cell receptor beta chains below, sequenced in a study of T cell repertoires in cytomegalovirus infection. TCRdb re-called the reads through MiXCR, storing one row per CDR3 protein. The sample includes approximately 990,000 distinct CDR3 sequences, around 32% seen only once; the top ten take roughly an eighth. These receptors are not linked to any known antigen. This specimen was cultured CD8+ T cells from PBMCs, taken from culture after CMV antigen stimulation. These receptors were collected from a human donor in good health (CMV status not recorded). Some clones in this sample may be carry-over from other donors' samples.

This clonotype was counted many times. The chain recombines TRBV4-3 with TRBJ2-1; no firm D call. Looked up from germline, CDR1 is LGHNA and CDR2 is YSLEER. V was trimmed by 1 base and J by 9 bases, leaving 13 bases between them. CDR3 length: 14 residues. The CDR3 loop is CASSQVKGWFEQFF. CDR3 nucleotides: TGCGCCAGCAGCCAAGTAAAGGGCTGGTTTGAGCAGTTCTTC.

Only a few counts were recorded for this clonotype. This sequence joins TRBV7-9 and TRBJ2-1; 10 positions agree with TRBD2. Germline assignment: CDR1 SEHNR and CDR2 FQNEAQ (reference sequence). The CDR3 extends over 14 amino acids. J lost 10 bases, V lost 5 bases, and 8 bases had no gene match. This chain's CDR3 is CASSPAGGNSEQFF. In DNA, the CDR3 is TGTGCCAGCAGCCCAGCGGGAGGGAATTCAGAGCAGTTCTTC. Full variable domain (outside the CDR3, taken from reference TRBV7-9 and TRBJ2-1): DTGVSQNPRHKITKRGQNVTFRCDPISEHNRLYWYRQTLGQGPEFLTYFQNEAQLEKSRLLSDRFSAERPKGSFSTLEIQRTEQGDSAMYLCASSPAGGNSEQFFGPGTRLTVL.

This clonotype came up a few times. The rearrangement joins TRBV7-9 to TRBJ2-7; a possible D gene is TRBD1 (10 bases). CDR3 length: 19 residues. Germline CDR1 SEHNR, CDR2 FQNEAQ (reference sequence). Trimming removed 0 bases at V and 2 bases at J, with 23 bases between. The CDR3 protein is CASSLATGGLSGGTYEQYF. The CDR3, as DNA: TGTGCCAGCAGCTTAGCGACAGGGGGCCTAAGCGGGGGGACCTACGAGCAGTACTTC.

The rearrangement links TRBV9 to TRBJ2-6; D ambiguous. The CDR3 spans 16 residues. Germline V CDR1 and CDR2: SGDLS, YYNGEE. With 0 bases removed from V and 1 base from J, the gap between germline ends came to 8 bases. CDR3 amino acids: CASSVDVGSGANVLTF. In nucleotides, the CDR3 is TGTGCCAGCAGCGTAGATGTGGGTTCTGGGGCCAACGTCCTGACTTTC.

The gene calls are TRBV5-5 and TRBJ2-7; the match to TRBD1 covers 8 bases. Germline V gene sequence: CDR1 SGHKS, CDR2 YYEKEE (reference sequence). With V trimmed by 0 bases and J by 2 bases, 4 bases remained unmatched. The CDR3 contains 15 residues. The CDR3 DNA reads TGTGCCAGCAGCTTGGCCGACAGGGGCACCTACGAGCAGTACTTC. Its translation is CASSLADRGTYEQYF.

This clonotype has only a few counts. The chain has TRBV6-5 and TRBJ1-2; 7 nucleotides match TRBD1. This CDR3 has 17 amino acids. From germline, CDR1 is MNHEY and CDR2 SVGAGI. With 5 bases clipped from V and 6 bases from J, the junction kept 18 bases outside the gene matches. The CDR3 sequence is CASSPRNRGPPRNGYTF. The CDR3 nucleotides are TGTGCCAGCAGTCCCCGGAACAGGGGACCTCCCAGAAATGGCTACACCTTC.

The chain employs TRBV5-5 and TRBJ2-7; possibly TRBD2 for D (6 bases). CDR3 size: 15 residues. Per the germline V gene, CDR1 is SGHKS and CDR2 is YYEKEE (reference sequence). Trimming removed 0 bases at V and 4 bases at J, with 14 bases between. The chain's CDR3 is CASSLELAAVYEQYV. In DNA, the CDR3 is TGTGCCAGCAGCTTGGAACTAGCAGCTGTATACGAGCAGTACGTC.

This clonotype showed up many times. The genes are TRBV7-2 and TRBJ2-3; TRBD1 might be the D (6 bases). The V gene lost 2 bases and the J gene lost 4 bases, with 10 bases spanning the gap. The CDR3 runs 14 residues. Per germline, CDR1 SGHTA and CDR2 FQGNSA. The DNA of the CDR3 is TGTGCCAGCAGCTTAAGTGGGGGCCCAGATACGCAGTATTTT. This gives the protein CASSLSGGPDTQYF.

The chain recombines TRBV29-1 with TRBJ2-1; TRBD2 matches 16 bases. V lost 7 bases to trimming and J lost 7 bases; unmatched junction nucleotides: 1. The V gene's germline CDR1 is SQVTM and CDR2 ANQGSEA. This CDR3 region has 13 residues. The CDR3 loop is CSGGLAGGNEQFF. CDR3 nucleotides: TGCAGCGGGGGACTAGCGGGGGGGAATGAGCAGTTCTTC.

This chain links TRBV2 with TRBJ2-2, with D perhaps being TRBD1 or TRBD2 (5 bases each). This CDR3 is 14 amino acids long. Germline values: CDR1 SNHLY, CDR2 FYNNEI. With 6 bases removed from V and 0 bases from J, the gap between germline ends came to 8 bases. As DNA, the CDR3 is TGTGCCAGCAGAGAGGGGCCGAACACCGGGGAGCTGTTTTTT. Translation gives CASREGPNTGELFF.

The chain uses TRBV27 and TRBJ2-1, with D possibly being TRBD1 (5 bases). Trimming removed 3 bases from V and 7 bases from J, with 13 bases in between. Germline V CDR1 and CDR2: MNHEY, SMNVEV (reference sequence). The CDR3 is made up of 14 amino acids. The CDR3 loop reads CASSLGQLSNEQFF. CDR3 sequence (DNA): TGTGCCAGCAGTTTGGGGCAGCTTAGTAATGAGCAGTTCTTC.

This clonotype was seen more than once but under ten times. The chain combines TRBV6-5 with TRBJ1-1; the D is unclear. The CDR3 consists of 14 residues. CDR1 is MNHEY, CDR2 SVGAGI, per germline. Trimming cost V 7 bases and J 0 bases, with 12 bases left between them. The CDR3 DNA is TGTGCCAGCAATCAAGACAAGTTGAACACTGAAGCTTTCTTT. Residues: CASNQDKLNTEAFF.

This clonotype was counted at least ten times. J is TRBJ1-1 and V is TRBV6-6; D uncertain. Germline assignment: CDR1 MNHNY and CDR2 SVGAGI (reference sequence). The ends were cut back, 6 bases at V and 1 base at J, with 18 bases in the middle. There are 16 residues in the CDR3. This CDR3 is CASRAMLKNRNTEAFF. The DNA for the CDR3 is TGTGCCAGCAGGGCTATGCTAAAGAACAGGAACACTGAAGCTTTCTTT.

The table lists this clonotype with a few counts. The chain uses TRBV4-1 and TRBJ2-6; TRBD1 aligns across 8 bases. Per germline, CDR1 MGHRA and CDR2 YSYEKL. The CDR3 is 18 residues long. Unmatched junction bases numbered 7, after V lost 2 bases and J lost 1 base. CDR3 bases: TGCGCCAGCAGCCAAAAACAGGGGGTCGTGTCTGGGGCCAACGTCCTGACTTTC. Its translation: CASSQKQGVVSGANVLTF.

The CDR3 DNA reads TGTGCCATCGGACAGGACCAAGAGACCCAGTACTTC. Its protein is CAIGQDQETQYF. The rearrangement uses TRBV10-3 and TRBJ2-5, with TRBD1 matching 7 bases. V shed 8 bases, J shed 0 bases, and the junction held 0 bases outside the gene matches. CDR1 ENHRY and CDR2 SYGVKD come from the germline V gene. CDR3 length equals 12 residues.

The sample holds a few counts of this clonotype. This chain connects TRBV4-1 to TRBJ2-1, with 10 nucleotides matching TRBD2. V lost 1 base to trimming and J lost 8 bases; unmatched junction nucleotides: 5. CDR1 and CDR2 (germline): MGHRA, YSYEKL. The CDR3 has 15 residues. Here the CDR3 reads CASSQGVAGGYEQFF. The CDR3 nucleotides read TGCGCCAGCAGCCAAGGGGTAGCGGGGGGATATGAGCAGTTCTTC.

This clonotype appeared a few times. J is TRBJ1-2 and V is TRBV7-9; D not certain. The germline V gene has CDR1 SEHNR and CDR2 FQNEAQ (reference sequence). The CDR3 length is 12 residues. V was clipped by 3 bases and J by 9 bases, with 11 bases between them. The CDR3 DNA sequence: TGTGCCAGCAGCTTGGAACCCTCAAGCTACACCTTC. Translated, it gives CASSLEPSSYTF.

The chain has TRBV4-1 and TRBJ2-2, with 10 bases lining up with TRBD2. After removal of 2 bases from V and 6 bases from J, the junction contained 12 bases not matched to a gene. The CDR3 is made up of 18 amino acids. CDR1 and CDR2 from the germline V gene are MGHRA and YSYEKL. CDR3: CASSQRGALAGVAGELFF. In DNA, the CDR3 is TGCGCCAGCAGCCAACGCGGCGCCCTAGCGGGGGTGGCCGGGGAGCTGTTTTTT.

The J gene is TRBJ2-6, the V gene TRBV6-2 or TRBV6-3; no reliable D call. Trimming took off 7 bases at V and 0 bases at J, with 10 bases between the two ends. The CDR3 spans 15 residues. CDR1 is MNHEY and CDR2 is SVGEGT in the germline V gene. DNA of the CDR3: TGTGCCAGCATGGTCTTTCGCTCTGGGGCCAACGTCCTGACTTTC. Amino acids: CASMVFRSGANVLTF.

This clonotype was detected once. This chain uses TRBV20-1 with TRBJ1-1; D unclear. CDR1 and CDR2 (germline): DFQATT, SNEGSKA (reference sequence). V lost 2 bases and J lost 1, with 11 bases in between. The CDR3 is 14 residues long. CDR3 residues: CSARSGRRNTEAFF. The CDR3, as DNA: TGCAGTGCTAGATCCGGCCGCCGGAACACTGAAGCTTTCTTT.

This sequence joins TRBV28 and TRBJ2-1; D is possibly TRBD2 (5 bases). CDR1 and CDR2 from the germline V gene are MDHEN and SYDVKM. Trimming shortened V by 2 bases and J by 9 bases, and 11 bases separated the two germline ends. This CDR3 is built from 13 residues. Here the CDR3 DNA reads TGTGCCAGCAGTTTAGCTAGCTTCAGTGAGCAGTTCTTC. It yields the protein CASSLASFSEQFF.

Turning to this clonotype: Possible read error: a much larger clone is one base away. J is TRBJ2-1 and V is TRBV7-6; 8 bases match TRBD1. In germline, CDR1 is SGHVS, CDR2 FNYEAQ. This CDR3 spans 18 amino acids. The CDR3 is CASSLAGGQVSSYNERFF. The CDR3 nucleotides read TGTGCCAGCAGCTTAGCAGGGGGACAGGTGTCCTCCTACAATGAGCGGTTCTTC.

V and J are TRBV27 and TRBJ1-1; D is undetermined. V was trimmed by 8 bases and J by 4 bases, leaving 17 bases between them. The CDR3 has 14 amino acids. The germline V gene has CDR1 MNHEY and CDR2 SMNVEV (reference sequence). The CDR3 protein is CASGPRAIVTEAFF. The CDR3 DNA reads as TGTGCCAGCGGACCCCGGGCCATAGTCACTGAAGCTTTCTTT.

This rearrangement joins TRBV4-1 to TRBJ1-1; 7 nucleotides align to TRBD1. In germline, CDR1 is MGHRA, CDR2 YSYEKL. The CDR3 is 15 amino acids. Trimming cost V 4 bases and J 4 bases; bases outside gene matches: 9. The CDR3 nucleotides are TGCGCCAGCAGCCCCCAGGGGGGGACGCTCACTGAAGCTTTCTTT. It codes for CASSPQGGTLTEAFF.

This chain joins TRBV4-1 and TRBJ2-7; TRBD1 matches at 9 bases. Germline-derived CDR1 and CDR2 are MGHRA and YSYEKL. CDR3 size: 15 residues. V lost 4 bases and J lost 3; bases outside the gene matches: 7. In DNA form, the CDR3 reads TGCGCCAGCAGCCCGAGACAGGGGGTGAACTACGAGCAGTACTTC. Protein product: CASSPRQGVNYEQYF.

This clonotype was detected ten times or more. The chain employs TRBV7-2 and TRBJ2-5; perhaps TRBD2 as D (6 bases). Between the trimmed V and J ends, which lost 6 bases and 3 bases, there was a span of 20 bases. Germline V gives CDR1 SGHTA, CDR2 FQGNSA. The CDR3 sequence is 16 residues long. In DNA, the CDR3 is TGTGCCAGCAGGTCAGGGCGGGGTCGTGGAAAAGAGACCCAGTACTTC. Residues: CASRSGRGRGKETQYF.